Listed here are 12 T cell receptor beta chains from one sample, sequenced in a study of brain T cells in children with intractable seizures. Clones were read by immunoSEQ multiplex PCR, and TCRdb kept only the in-frame ones, dropping some. The sample holds hundreds of thousands of clones, roughly 92% seen once. The time point denotes: blood from clinic visit 5 months post-surgery; TSC patient then seizure free. The sequencing here drew on peripheral blood, taken more than 4 months after surgery. The origin of the receptors is a boy younger than two with tuberous sclerosis and intractable seizures.

The V gene is TRBV4-1, the J gene TRBJ1-5; D ambiguous. This CDR3 has 13 residues. The germline CDR1 and CDR2 sequences are MGHRA and YSYEKL. V was pared by 1 base and J by 6 bases, with 7 bases between. Written as DNA, the CDR3 is TGCGCCAGCAGCCAAGGAGGGAGTCAGCCCCAGCATTTT. It translates to CASSQGGSQPQHF.

The count of this clone is one. This chain connects TRBV30 to TRBJ1-1, with D maybe TRBD1 (5 bases). The CDR3 is 14 residues long. V was trimmed by 0 bases and J by 5 bases, leaving 13 bases between them. Germline CDR1 and CDR2: GTSNPN and SVGIG (reference sequence). In DNA form, the CDR3 reads TGTGCCTGGAGTGTACTTTGGGGGAATACTGAAGCTTTCTTT. The encoded protein is CAWSVLWGNTEAFF.

This rearrangement joins TRBV7-9 to TRBJ2-5; a weak D match, TRBD2 (6 bases). The CDR3 runs to 14 residues. V lost 5 bases and J lost 4, with 14 bases in between. Germline-derived CDR1 and CDR2 are SEHNR and FQNEAQ (reference sequence). The CDR3 DNA is TGTGCCAGCAGCGTGACGGGGGAGGCAGAGACCCAGTACTTC. Protein product: CASSVTGEAETQYF.

This rearrangement joins TRBV18 to TRBJ1-6; 8 nucleotides line up with TRBD1. V shed 4 bases and J 7 bases; nucleotides not matched to a gene: 3. This CDR3 comprises 14 residues. Germline V gene sequence: CDR1 KGHSH, CDR2 LQKENI. The CDR3: CASSQGQENSPLHF. The CDR3 bases are TGTGCCAGCTCACAGGGACAGGAAAATTCACCCCTCCACTTT.

This clone was counted once. The rearrangement joins TRBV11-2 to TRBJ2-7; D tentatively fits TRBD1 or TRBD2 (5 bases each). CDR1 and CDR2 (germline): SGHAT, FQNNGV. V was clipped by 4 bases and J by 1 base, with 17 bases between them. The CDR3 covers 16 residues. The CDR3 nucleotides are TGTGCCAGCAGCTCACCGTCCGGGGCATTATCCTACGAGCAGTACTTC. Residues: CASSSPSGALSYEQYF.

The chain carries TRBV5-5 and TRBJ2-7, with TRBD2 matching over 12 bases. Trimming removed 0 bases from V and 0 bases from J; junction bases left unmatched: 1. Germline-derived CDR1 and CDR2 are SGHKS and YYEKEE (reference sequence). The CDR3 has 16 residues. CDR3: CASSLGLAGASYEQYF. Written as DNA, the CDR3 is TGTGCCAGCAGCTTGGGACTAGCGGGAGCCTCCTACGAGCAGTACTTC. Based on the CDR3 plus reference TRBV5-5 and TRBJ2-7, the full variable domain is DAGVTQSPTHLIKTRGQQVTLRCSPISGHKSVSWYQQVLGQGPQFIFQYYEKEERGRGNFPDRFSARQFPNYSSELNVNALLLGDSALYLCASSLGLAGASYEQYFGPGTRLTVT.

The rearrangement links TRBV5-5 to TRBJ2-2; D is unclear. The CDR3 is made up of 17 amino acids. The germline CDR1 and CDR2 sequences are SGHKS and YYEKEE (reference sequence). V was pared by 3 bases and J by 6 bases, with 21 bases between. The CDR3 DNA is TGTGCCAGCAGCTCGGAACCCCGTGGTATTATGGCCGGGGAGCTGTTTTTT. Encoded protein: CASSSEPRGIMAGELFF. The full variable domain, rest sourced from reference TRBV5-5 and TRBJ2-2, is DAGVTQSPTHLIKTRGQQVTLRCSPISGHKSVSWYQQVLGQGPQFIFQYYEKEERGRGNFPDRFSARQFPNYSSELNVNALLLGDSALYLCASSSEPRGIMAGELFFGEGSRLTVL.

The chain recombines TRBV11-2 with TRBJ2-5, with D perhaps TRBD2 (6 bases). From germline, CDR1 is SGHAT and CDR2 FQNNGV. The length of the CDR3 is 14 residues. V was pared by 1 base and J by 5 bases, with 11 bases between. In nucleotides, the CDR3 is TGTGCCAGCAGCTTAGTGGCGGGGTTCGAGACCCAGTACTTC. Its protein is CASSLVAGFETQYF. Full variable domain (missing parts from reference TRBV11-2 and TRBJ2-5): EAGVAQSPRYKIIEKRQSVAFWCNPISGHATLYWYQQILGQGPKLLIQFQNNGVVDDSQLPKDRFSAERLKGVDSTLKIQPAKLEDSAVYLCASSLVAGFETQYFGPGTRLLVL.

This chain links TRBV5-1 with TRBJ1-1; D remains ambiguous. Per the germline V gene, CDR1 is SGHRS and CDR2 is YFSETQ. With 0 bases removed from V and 3 bases from J, the gap between germline ends came to 12 bases. CDR3 length equals 15 residues. This CDR3 is CASSLDQVRDTEAFF. The CDR3 DNA reads TGCGCCAGCAGCTTGGATCAGGTCCGGGACACTGAAGCTTTCTTT.

The J gene is TRBJ1-1, the V gene TRBV6-5; 7 bases fit TRBD1. V dropped 4 bases and J dropped 3; count of bases not matched to a gene: 5. Germline lookup yields CDR1 MNHEY and CDR2 SVGAGI. The CDR3 is made up of 14 amino acids. The CDR3 spells CASSLQGLYTEAFF. CDR3 sequence (DNA): TGTGCCAGCAGTTTACAGGGGTTATACACTGAAGCTTTCTTT.

The V call is TRBV19, the J call TRBJ2-1; D is uncertain. V lost 4 bases and J lost 6, with 16 bases in between. The V gene's germline CDR1 is LNHDA and CDR2 SQIVND (reference sequence). The CDR3 covers 15 residues. CDR3: CASSKSRGDFNEQFF. For the CDR3, the DNA is TGTGCCAGTAGTAAAAGTCGTGGCGATTTCAATGAGCAGTTCTTC.

The chain links TRBV4-2 to TRBJ2-2; 7 bases are shared with TRBD2. Germline CDR1 is LGHNA and CDR2 is YNFKEQ. This CDR3 is built from 16 residues. The V gene end was trimmed by 6 bases and the J gene end by 0 bases; junction bases not matched to a gene: 7. For the CDR3, the DNA is TGTGCCAGCAGGTTCGGGACTACCTCGAACACCGGGGAGCTGTTTTTT. Residues: CASRFGTTSNTGELFF.